The rows below give T cell receptor beta chains drawn from one sample of a study of cytomegalovirus exposure and HLA in healthy donors. Profiling relied on immunoSEQ multiplex PCR, and the TCRdb table lists in-frame clones only, not all of them. The table has approximately 100,000 clones, 81% seen once. The sequencing input was PBMCs. These receptors all come from a woman in her twenties or thirties in good health and CMV-seronegative. CDR3s include the opening cysteine and the closing phenylalanine or tryptophan. Each record gives: clone size, D gene, V gene, J gene, CDR3 protein, CDR3 DNA. The D gene is left open where the match is weak. Only some rows state a clone size, as once, few, many or a class for expanded clones.

.	.	TRBV28	TRBJ2-7	CASNPGGWGNSYEQYF	TGTGCCAGCAACCCCGGAGGTTGGGGAAACTCCTACGAGCAGTACTTC
.	TRBD2	TRBV7-3	TRBJ2-3	CASSRTSGRTDTQYF	TGTGCCAGCAGTAGGACTAGCGGGCGCACAGATACGCAGTATTTT
.	TRBD2	TRBV10-1	TRBJ2-5	CASRTSGGETQYF	TGCGCCAGCAGAACAAGCGGGGGGGAGACCCAGTACTTC
few	TRBD2	TRBV7-9	TRBJ2-1	CASSSQSLTSGGYNEQFF	TGTGCCAGCAGCTCGCAATCTCTTACTAGCGGGGGCTACAATGAGCAGTTCTTC
once	.	TRBV7-2	TRBJ1-3	CASSFQGYPGNTIYF	TGTGCCAGCAGCTTTCAGGGGTACCCTGGAAACACCATATATTTT
.	TRBD1	TRBV28	TRBJ2-7	CASSWDRGGPAYEQYF	TGTGCCAGCAGCTGGGACAGGGGAGGGCCTGCTTACGAGCAGTACTTC
.	TRBD2	TRBV5-4	TRBJ2-1	CASSLGGVNSYNEQFF	TGTGCCAGCAGTTTGGGGGGGGTTAACTCCTACAATGAGCAGTTCTTC
.	TRBD2	TRBV10-2	TRBJ2-7	CASSGPSRVPLAAYEQYF	TGCGCCAGCAGCGGACCTAGTCGTGTTCCCCTAGCGGCCTACGAGCAGTACTTC
once	.	TRBV27	TRBJ2-5	CASSLSGGTQETQYF	TGTGCCAGCAGTCTCAGTGGCGGGACCCAAGAGACCCAGTACTTC
.	TRBD1	TRBV19	TRBJ2-6	CASSERGQGANVLTF	TGTGCCAGTAGTGAAAGGGGGCAGGGTGCCAACGTCCTGACTTTC
.	TRBD1	TRBV28	TRBJ1-1	CASNSPDRVNTEAFF	TGTGCCAGCAATTCGCCGGACAGGGTGAACACTGAAGCTTTCTTT
.	.	TRBV7-6	TRBJ2-6	CASSATGANVLTF	TGTGCCAGCAGCGCGACAGGGGCCAACGTCCTGACTTTC
.	TRBD2	TRBV5-6	TRBJ2-7	CASSLGLAPSYEQYF	TGTGCCAGCAGTCTCGGACTAGCCCCATCCTACGAGCAGTACTTC
.	.	TRBV23-1	TRBJ2-5	CASSQPGPETQYF	TGCGCCAGCAGTCAACCAGGGCCGGAGACCCAGTACTTC
.	TRBD1	TRBV6-1	TRBJ2-2	CASTITGGGGELFF	TGTGCCAGCACAATCACAGGGGGTGGCGGGGAGCTGTTTTTT
.	.	TRBV11-3	TRBJ2-2	CASSLEDRWNTGELFF	TGTGCCAGCAGCCTCGAAGACAGGTGGAACACCGGGGAGCTGTTTTTT
once	TRBD1	TRBV6-5	TRBJ2-5	CASSTDRGRGETQYF	TGTGCCAGCAGTACAGACAGGGGGCGGGGGGAGACCCAGTACTTC
.	.	TRBV11-2	TRBJ2-2	CASSLVQRPGELFF	TGTGCCAGCAGCTTAGTCCAGCGGCCCGGGGAGCTGTTTTTT
once	TRBD1	TRBV27	TRBJ2-2	CASRFDRGTGELFF	TGTGCCAGCAGATTCGACAGGGGTACCGGGGAGCTGTTTTTT
.	.	TRBV4-3	TRBJ1-5	CASSQDLGQPQHF	TGCGCCAGCAGCCAAGATCTAGGTCAGCCCCAGCATTTT
.	.	TRBV18	TRBJ2-6	CASSPGLAGANVLTF	TGTGCCAGCTCACCGGGCTTGGCTGGGGCCAACGTCCTGACTTTC
few	TRBD2	TRBV7-9	TRBJ2-2	CASSVHTTGLAGGTGELFF	TGTGCCAGCAGCGTCCACACCACCGGACTAGCGGGAGGTACCGGGGAGCTGTTTTTT
.	TRBD1	TRBV7-2	TRBJ2-5	CASSSDRRQETQYF	TGTGCCAGCAGCTCGGACAGGCGACAAGAGACCCAGTACTTC
.	TRBD2	TRBV19	TRBJ2-2	CASSKGLAGAGELFF	TGTGCCAGTAGCAAGGGACTAGCGGGAGCCGGGGAGCTGTTTTTT
.	TRBD1	TRBV7-2	TRBJ1-4	CASSLGDRGQKLFF	TGTGCCAGCAGCCTAGGGGACAGGGGGCAAAAACTGTTTTTT
.	.	TRBV18	TRBJ1-2	CASSPLLTDYGYTF	TGTGCCAGCTCACCACTATTGACAGATTATGGCTACACCTTC
.	.	TRBV5-1	TRBJ2-4	CASSLAIAKNIQYF	TGCGCCAGCAGCTTGGCCATAGCCAAAAACATTCAGTACTTC
.	.	TRBV18	TRBJ2-7	CASSPPGRDEQYF	TGTGCCAGCTCACCACCGGGGCGTGACGAGCAGTACTTC
.	TRBD2	TRBV5-1	TRBJ2-1	CASSFFLGGSSYNEQFF	TGCGCCAGCAGCTTCTTTCTTGGCGGGAGCTCCTACAATGAGCAGTTCTTC
.	TRBD1	TRBV5-1	TRBJ2-7	CASSLGQGKYEQYF	TGCGCCAGCAGCTTGGGACAGGGAAAATACGAGCAGTACTTC
.	TRBD2	TRBV25-1	TRBJ2-7	CASLRSGGYEQYF	TGTGCCAGCCTTCGATCGGGAGGCTACGAGCAGTACTTC
.	.	TRBV15	TRBJ2-7	CATSRDLGDEQYF	TGTGCCACCAGCAGAGATCTCGGGGACGAGCAGTACTTC
.	.	TRBV29-1	TRBJ2-7	CSVLWQGGEQYF	TGCAGCGTTTTATGGCAGGGGGGCGAGCAGTACTTC
.	TRBD1	TRBV28	TRBJ1-5	CASSLRQGPSWGNQPQHF	TGTGCCAGCAGTTTACGACAGGGGCCCTCCTGGGGCAATCAGCCCCAGCATTTT
.	.	TRBV9	TRBJ2-5	CASSVDFQETQYF	TGTGCCAGCAGCGTAGACTTCCAAGAGACCCAGTACTTC
.	.	TRBV5-4	TRBJ2-2	CASSLAMIGELFF	TGTGCCAGCAGCTTGGCTATGATCGGGGAGCTGTTTTTT
.	.	TRBV27	TRBJ2-6	CASSLSGSGANVLTF	TGTGCCAGCAGTTTATCAGGGAGTGGGGCCAACGTCCTGACTTTC
.	TRBD1	TRBV5-1	TRBJ2-7	CASSLDGQGDYEQYF	TGCGCCAGCAGCTTGGACGGACAGGGTGACTACGAGCAGTACTTC
.	.	TRBV5-1	TRBJ1-1	CASSRGGATFHLFMNTEAFF	TGCGCCAGCAGCCGGGGGGGGGCGACATTCCACCTATTTATGAACACTGAAGCTTTCTTT
.	TRBD2	TRBV9	TRBJ2-4	CASSLLAGGIQNIQYF	TGTGCCAGCAGCCTGCTAGCGGGAGGCATACAAAACATTCAGTACTTC
.	.	TRBV27	TRBJ2-1	CANAGASLNNEQFF	TGTGCCAATGCGGGGGCTAGCCTAAACAATGAGCAGTTCTTC
.	TRBD2	TRBV11-2	TRBJ2-7	CASSSGTSGTEQYF	TGTGCCAGCAGCTCCGGGACTAGCGGGACCGAGCAGTACTTC
.	.	TRBV18	TRBJ2-1	CASSLARAGYEQFF	TGTGCCAGCTCACTGGCAAGAGCGGGTTATGAGCAGTTCTTC
.	.	TRBV28	TRBJ2-3	CASSFPGSSTDTQYF	TGTGCCAGCAGTTTTCCCGGGAGTAGCACAGATACGCAGTATTTT
few	.	TRBV9	TRBJ1-6	CASSARDSYNSPLHF	TGTGCCAGCAGCGCGCGGGACTCCTATAATTCACCCCTCCACTTT
few	TRBD1	TRBV7-6	TRBJ1-3	CASSIGTGGSGNTIYF	TGTGCCAGCAGCATTGGGACAGGGGGATCTGGAAACACCATATATTTT
once	.	TRBV5-1	TRBJ2-2	CASSLLSNTGELFF	TGCGCCAGCAGCTTACTCTCGAACACCGGGGAGCTGTTTTTT
.	.	TRBV29-1	TRBJ1-1	CSVVGDTEAFF	TGCAGCGTTGTCGGGGACACTGAAGCTTTCTTT
.	.	TRBV7-8	TRBJ2-5	CASTASGGSSQETQYF	TGTGCCAGCACCGCTAGTGGGGGGTCCTCGCAAGAGACCCAGTACTTC
.	.	TRBV7-2	TRBJ1-1	CASSLGGDTEAFF	TGTGCCAGCAGCTTGGGGGGTGACACTGAAGCTTTCTTT
.	.	TRBV4-2	TRBJ2-3	CASSQDGAGTDTQYF	TGTGCCAGCAGCCAAGATGGGGCGGGCACAGATACGCAGTATTTT
.	TRBD2	TRBV9	TRBJ2-3	CASSEGLAGFWDTQYF	TGTGCCAGCAGCGAAGGACTAGCGGGCTTCTGGGATACGCAGTATTTT
.	TRBD2	TRBV27	TRBJ2-1	CASSHTSAPSYNEQFF	TGTGCCAGCAGTCACACTAGCGCTCCCTCCTACAATGAGCAGTTCTTC